Listed below are T cell receptor beta chains from one sample, sequenced in a study of T-cell reconstitution after alpha-beta-depleted transplantation in children. A single record per CDR3 protein comes from TCRdb applying MiXCR to the PCR reads. The repertoire consists of 400,000 to 500,000 distinct CDR3 sequences, with about a tenth occurring once and the leading ten covering approximately 5%. The sequenced sample was PBMCs from the stem cell graft donor, obtained from the stem cell graft. The receptors originated from a human donor who donated a stem cell graft to a child with acute myeloid leukemia. CDR3s include the opening cysteine and the closing phenylalanine or tryptophan. Fields, in order: CDR3 DNA, CDR3 protein, clone size, J gene, V gene, D gene. A D gene is named only where the DNA matches it firmly. Clone sizes are given selectively: once, few, many, or a class where the clone is expanded.

cdr3_nt: TGTGCCAGCAGTTTAGCGCTTCTTCCCAAGAACACTGAAGCTTTCTTT
cdr3_aa: CASSLALLPKNTEAFF
clone_size: .
j_call: TRBJ1-1
v_call: TRBV12-3/TRBV12-4
d_call: .

cdr3_nt: TGCGCCAGCAGCCCCGGGCAGGGAGGGTACGAGCAGTACTTC
cdr3_aa: CASSPGQGGYEQYF
clone_size: many
j_call: TRBJ2-7
v_call: TRBV5-1
d_call: TRBD2

cdr3_nt: TGTGCCAGCAGCTTAAGCGCGACAGTGGGCGAGCAGTACTTC
cdr3_aa: CASSLSATVGEQYF
clone_size: few
j_call: TRBJ2-7
v_call: TRBV7-3
d_call: .

cdr3_nt: TGTACCAGCAGTTTAATTTTGGGTGGGACCGTGAACACCGGGGAGCTGTTTTTT
cdr3_aa: CTSSLILGGTVNTGELFF
clone_size: .
j_call: TRBJ2-2
v_call: TRBV12-3/TRBV12-4
d_call: .

cdr3_nt: TGCAGCGTTGGTGACAACACTGAAGCTTTCTTT
cdr3_aa: CSVGDNTEAFF
clone_size: .
j_call: TRBJ1-1
v_call: TRBV29-1
d_call: .

cdr3_nt: TGCAGTGCTAACGCGGGGCTGGACTATGGCTACACCTTC
cdr3_aa: CSANAGLDYGYTF
clone_size: few
j_call: TRBJ1-2
v_call: TRBV20-1
d_call: .

cdr3_nt: TGCGCCAGCAGCCCCAGCGGGAGGGTCTCCTACGAGCAGTACTTC
cdr3_aa: CASSPSGRVSYEQYF
clone_size: few
j_call: TRBJ2-7
v_call: TRBV5-1
d_call: TRBD2

cdr3_nt: TGTGCCAGCAGTGAAGGGGGGGATGGCTACACCTTC
cdr3_aa: CASSEGGDGYTF
clone_size: few
j_call: TRBJ1-2
v_call: TRBV2
d_call: .

cdr3_nt: TGTGCCAGCAGCTTAGCGCCGGCGAGGAACCCCAGGGACAGTCAGTACTTC
cdr3_aa: CASSLAPARNPRDSQYF
clone_size: .
j_call: TRBJ2-4
v_call: TRBV7-9
d_call: TRBD1

cdr3_nt: TGTGCCAGCAGCTTGGAAGGTGTCGGTAACTCTGGAAACACCATATATTTT
cdr3_aa: CASSLEGVGNSGNTIYF
clone_size: .
j_call: TRBJ1-3
v_call: TRBV5-5
d_call: .

cdr3_nt: TGTGCCAGCAGCCAAGTAGACAGGGGGAATTCACCCCTCCACTTT
cdr3_aa: CASSQVDRGNSPLHF
clone_size: .
j_call: TRBJ1-6
v_call: TRBV3-1
d_call: TRBD1

cdr3_nt: TGTGCCAGCAGACCCAGGGACAGCTGGCGGGAGACCCAGTACTTC
cdr3_aa: CASRPRDSWRETQYF
clone_size: few
j_call: TRBJ2-5
v_call: TRBV12-3/TRBV12-4
d_call: TRBD1

cdr3_nt: TGTGCCAGCAGCCGCGGACTAGCTAACAATGAGCAGTTCTTC
cdr3_aa: CASSRGLANNEQFF
clone_size: many
j_call: TRBJ2-1
v_call: TRBV7-9
d_call: TRBD2

cdr3_nt: TGTGCCAGCAGCCTCAGGGGGCTAGCGGTCACGTATGAGCAGTTCTTC
cdr3_aa: CASSLRGLAVTYEQFF
clone_size: .
j_call: TRBJ2-1
v_call: TRBV27
d_call: .

cdr3_nt: TGTGCCAGCAGCTTAGATAGGGGCGCCTTCACAGATACGCAGTATTTT
cdr3_aa: CASSLDRGAFTDTQYF
clone_size: .
j_call: TRBJ2-3
v_call: TRBV11-1
d_call: .

cdr3_nt: TGTGCCAGCAGTTCACGACGGCAGGGGATAACTAATGAAAAACTGTTTTTT
cdr3_aa: CASSSRRQGITNEKLFF
clone_size: few
j_call: TRBJ1-4
v_call: TRBV27
d_call: .

cdr3_nt: TGCAGCGTTTATTCCGGGGGGGAGACCCAGTACTTC
cdr3_aa: CSVYSGGETQYF
clone_size: .
j_call: TRBJ2-5
v_call: TRBV29-1
d_call: TRBD2

cdr3_nt: TGCAGCGTTTCCGCCCTTCTAGGTCAAGAGACCCAGTACTTC
cdr3_aa: CSVSALLGQETQYF
clone_size: many
j_call: TRBJ2-5
v_call: TRBV29-1
d_call: .

cdr3_nt: TGCAGCGTTGTGGACAGCTCCTACGAGCAGTACTTC
cdr3_aa: CSVVDSSYEQYF
clone_size: .
j_call: TRBJ2-7
v_call: TRBV29-1
d_call: .

cdr3_nt: TGTGCCAGCACCCATAACGTTCAGACGAACACCGGGGAGCTGTTTTTT
cdr3_aa: CASTHNVQTNTGELFF
clone_size: .
j_call: TRBJ2-2
v_call: TRBV7-2
d_call: .

cdr3_nt: TGTGCCAGCAGTTACTCGTACCAAGAGACAGGGTCCTACGAGCAGTACTTC
cdr3_aa: CASSYSYQETGSYEQYF
clone_size: few
j_call: TRBJ2-7
v_call: TRBV6-5
d_call: TRBD1

cdr3_nt: TGTGCCAGCAGTTTGCGGGAGGGAGCTTTCTTT
cdr3_aa: CASSLREGAFF
clone_size: .
j_call: TRBJ1-1
v_call: TRBV12-3/TRBV12-4
d_call: .

cdr3_nt: TGTGCCAGCCTAAAGGGCCGGGACAGGGACACTGAAGCTTTCTTT
cdr3_aa: CASLKGRDRDTEAFF
clone_size: .
j_call: TRBJ1-1
v_call: TRBV6-1
d_call: TRBD1

cdr3_nt: TGTGCCAGCAGTTACGGGGAGCGGGGCCAACTGTACTTC
cdr3_aa: CASSYGERGQLYF
clone_size: .
j_call: TRBJ2-5
v_call: TRBV6-6
d_call: TRBD2

cdr3_nt: TGCAGTGCTATAGTGGGACAAATGAACACTGAAGCTTTCTTT
cdr3_aa: CSAIVGQMNTEAFF
clone_size: .
j_call: TRBJ1-1
v_call: TRBV20-1
d_call: .

cdr3_nt: TGTGCCAGCAGCCATCTAGCTTCCTACAATGAGCAGTTCTTC
cdr3_aa: CASSHLASYNEQFF
clone_size: .
j_call: TRBJ2-1
v_call: TRBV14
d_call: .

cdr3_nt: TGTGCCAGCAGTTCGGGACCAGTTCAGCCCCAGCATTTT
cdr3_aa: CASSSGPVQPQHF
clone_size: few
j_call: TRBJ1-5
v_call: TRBV6-6
d_call: .

cdr3_nt: TGTGCCAGCAGTTTACTGCGTCCGGCCGCAGATACGCAGTATTTT
cdr3_aa: CASSLLRPAADTQYF
clone_size: few
j_call: TRBJ2-3
v_call: TRBV12-3/TRBV12-4
d_call: .

cdr3_nt: TGTGCCAGCAGTAAATGGCTACTAGAAGAGACCCAGTACTTC
cdr3_aa: CASSKWLLEETQYF
clone_size: few
j_call: TRBJ2-5
v_call: TRBV6-2/TRBV6-3
d_call: .

cdr3_nt: TGTGCCAGCAGCAGGGACGGCCGTGAAGCTTTCTTT
cdr3_aa: CASSRDGREAFF
clone_size: many
j_call: TRBJ1-1
v_call: TRBV12-3/TRBV12-4
d_call: .

cdr3_nt: TGTGCCAGCAGTTTAGCTGGATGGAAGGCTAGCGGGGGGCGTTACAATGAGCAGTTCTTC
cdr3_aa: CASSLAGWKASGGRYNEQFF
clone_size: few
j_call: TRBJ2-1
v_call: TRBV12-3/TRBV12-4
d_call: TRBD2

cdr3_nt: TGTGCCAGCTCACCCCCAGCGGGAGGGTACAATGAGCAGTTCTTC
cdr3_aa: CASSPPAGGYNEQFF
clone_size: many
j_call: TRBJ2-1
v_call: TRBV18
d_call: TRBD2

cdr3_nt: TGTGCCAGCAGCCGTGGGGACAATGAGCAGTTCTTC
cdr3_aa: CASSRGDNEQFF
clone_size: many
j_call: TRBJ2-1
v_call: TRBV9
d_call: .

cdr3_nt: TGTGCCAGCGGGACAGCCAACTTGCCCCAGCATTTT
cdr3_aa: CASGTANLPQHF
clone_size: many
j_call: TRBJ1-5
v_call: TRBV2
d_call: TRBD1

cdr3_nt: TGTGCCAGCAGCTTGGAGGTTAGCGGGAGCGGCGATGAGCAGTTCTTC
cdr3_aa: CASSLEVSGSGDEQFF
clone_size: few
j_call: TRBJ2-1
v_call: TRBV5-6
d_call: TRBD2

cdr3_nt: TGTGCCAGCAGTTTTGACCCACATAATTCACCCCTCCACTTT
cdr3_aa: CASSFDPHNSPLHF
clone_size: .
j_call: TRBJ1-6
v_call: TRBV12-3/TRBV12-4
d_call: .

cdr3_nt: TGTGCCAGCAGGGCAACCCAGGGAAGGTTCCCTAGCAATCAGCCCCAGCATTTT
cdr3_aa: CASRATQGRFPSNQPQHF
clone_size: .
j_call: TRBJ1-5
v_call: TRBV6-2/TRBV6-3
d_call: .

cdr3_nt: TGTGCCAGCAGCATAGCGGGGGGCACAGATACGCAGTATTTT
cdr3_aa: CASSIAGGTDTQYF
clone_size: few
j_call: TRBJ2-3
v_call: TRBV7-2
d_call: TRBD2

cdr3_nt: TGTGCCAGCAGCCAACTAGCCCCCGGTGGCAGTCACACCGGGGAGCTGTTTTTT
cdr3_aa: CASSQLAPGGSHTGELFF
clone_size: .
j_call: TRBJ2-2
v_call: TRBV6-1
d_call: .

cdr3_nt: TGTGCCACCAGCGGGACAGACAAACACAATGAGCAGTTCTTC
cdr3_aa: CATSGTDKHNEQFF
clone_size: few
j_call: TRBJ2-1
v_call: TRBV24-1
d_call: TRBD1

cdr3_nt: TGCAGCGTTAGATATGGACAGGGGAGTGATCAGCCCCAGCATTTT
cdr3_aa: CSVRYGQGSDQPQHF
clone_size: many
j_call: TRBJ1-5
v_call: TRBV29-1
d_call: TRBD1

cdr3_nt: TGTGCCAGCAGCACCACCCACGGGGCGAACACTGAAGCTTTCTTT
cdr3_aa: CASSTTHGANTEAFF
clone_size: .
j_call: TRBJ1-1
v_call: TRBV7-3
d_call: .

cdr3_nt: TGTGCCAGCAGCCAAACTCCGAGGACAGGGAAAGGAGATACGCAGTATTTT
cdr3_aa: CASSQTPRTGKGDTQYF
clone_size: .
j_call: TRBJ2-3
v_call: TRBV3-1
d_call: TRBD1

cdr3_nt: TGTGCCAGCAGCCATAGAGGGGTGAACATTCAGTACTTC
cdr3_aa: CASSHRGVNIQYF
clone_size: few
j_call: TRBJ2-4
v_call: TRBV14
d_call: .

cdr3_nt: TGCAGTGCTAGAGGAGCCCAAGGACGGGTAGTGGGGGGGGTTCGGGATACGCAGTATTTT
cdr3_aa: CSARGAQGRVVGGVRDTQYF
clone_size: .
j_call: TRBJ2-3
v_call: TRBV20-1
d_call: TRBD2

cdr3_nt: TGCAGTGCTAGAGCCGGGACAGGGCACAATCAGCCCCAGCATTTT
cdr3_aa: CSARAGTGHNQPQHF
clone_size: .
j_call: TRBJ1-5
v_call: TRBV20-1
d_call: TRBD1

cdr3_nt: TGTGCCAGCAGTAGACTCAGGGGGATGAACACTGAAGCTTTCTTT
cdr3_aa: CASSRLRGMNTEAFF
clone_size: .
j_call: TRBJ1-1
v_call: TRBV27
d_call: TRBD1

cdr3_nt: TGCAGTGCCCTACCAGGGGCTAATCAGCCCCAGCATTTT
cdr3_aa: CSALPGANQPQHF
clone_size: many
j_call: TRBJ1-5
v_call: TRBV20-1
d_call: .

cdr3_nt: TGTGCCAGCGGACAGGGGGCCAGTGAGCAGTTCTTC
cdr3_aa: CASGQGASEQFF
clone_size: .
j_call: TRBJ2-1
v_call: TRBV21-1
d_call: .

cdr3_nt: TGCGCCAGCAGCCAAGAGGGAGACAGGGGCTACGAGCAGTACTTC
cdr3_aa: CASSQEGDRGYEQYF
clone_size: few
j_call: TRBJ2-7
v_call: TRBV4-3
d_call: TRBD1

cdr3_nt: TGCGCCAGCAGCCAAAGACGGGGGAAGAACACCGGGGAGCTGTTTTTT
cdr3_aa: CASSQRRGKNTGELFF
clone_size: .
j_call: TRBJ2-2
v_call: TRBV4-1
d_call: .

cdr3_nt: TGTGCCAGCAGTTTGGGGCAGACATACACAGATACGCAGTATTTT
cdr3_aa: CASSLGQTYTDTQYF
clone_size: .
j_call: TRBJ2-3
v_call: TRBV27
d_call: .